This T cell receptor beta chain came from a study of cytomegalovirus exposure and HLA in healthy donors. Study information: Early on, a data release was issued that held roughly 86 million unique TCRs from HLA-typed donors. Study findings and constraints: Most sequenced TCRs were rare (though some public TCRs occurred in many donors). The study had only CMV serostatus as immune exposure information.

The study ran its PCR with 60 Vbeta and 13 Jbeta primers. Generated by immunoSEQ multiplex PCR, the TCRdb table keeps only in-frame clones and is missing some. Among 200,000 to 250,000 clones, 75% to 85% were seen once, and the ten largest hold 1.3% to 1.5%. The V end was cut by 4 bases, the J end by 0 bases, with 11 bases between. The CDR3 is made up of 15 amino acids. Germline loops: CDR1 SGHTS, CDR2 YDEGEE. This clone was detected only a few times. What it recognizes is unknown. This clonotype originated in a girl between 10 and 17 years old in good health and CMV-seronegative. The gene calls are TRBV5-8 and TRBJ1-3; D is uncertain. Specimen: PBMCs. The CDR3 DNA reads as TGTGCCAGCAGCGGGCCCGTGTACTCTGGAAACACCATATATTTT. This codes for CASSGPVYSGNTIYF.